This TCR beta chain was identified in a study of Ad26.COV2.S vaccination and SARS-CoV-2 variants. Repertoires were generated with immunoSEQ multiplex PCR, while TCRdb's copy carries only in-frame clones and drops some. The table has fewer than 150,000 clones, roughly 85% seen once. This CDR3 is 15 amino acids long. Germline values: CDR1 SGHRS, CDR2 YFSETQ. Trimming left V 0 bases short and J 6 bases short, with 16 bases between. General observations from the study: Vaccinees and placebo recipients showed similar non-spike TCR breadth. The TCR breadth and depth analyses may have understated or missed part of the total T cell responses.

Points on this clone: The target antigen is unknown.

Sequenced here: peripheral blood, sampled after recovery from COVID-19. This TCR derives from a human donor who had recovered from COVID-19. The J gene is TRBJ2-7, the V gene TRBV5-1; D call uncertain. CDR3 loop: CASSLGSGSFSEQYF. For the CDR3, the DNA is TGCGCCAGCAGCTTGGGGTCCGGCAGTTTTAGCGAGCAGTACTTC.